Reported below is one T cell receptor (beta chain). What it binds is not known. Sequenced by immunoSEQ multiplex PCR; TCRdb stores in-frame clones only, minus some. The table has 55,000 to 70,000 clones, 89% seen once. The ends were cut back, 5 bases at V and 6 bases at J, with 17 bases in the middle. The length of the CDR3 is 14 residues. CDR1 and CDR2 from the germline V gene are SGHVS and FNYEAQ. This sample is part of a study of T cell responses to AZD1222 COVID-19 vaccine. Whole-study results and caveats: The donors showed a predominance of white British ancestry and of females, with possible underestimation of clonal diversity.

Sequencing was performed on peripheral blood, taken 28 days after the second AZD1222 dose. The rearrangement joins TRBV7-6 to TRBJ2-7, with TRBD2 as a possible D gene (7 bases). This TCR was sampled from an adult who received the AZD1222 COVID-19 vaccine. CDR3 in amino acids: CASSPWGGASEQYF. Written as DNA, the CDR3 is TGTGCCAGCAGCCCTTGGGGGGGGGCCTCCGAGCAGTACTTC.